Listed below are T cell receptor beta chains from one sample, sequenced in a study of cytomegalovirus exposure and HLA in healthy donors. Generated by immunoSEQ multiplex PCR, the TCRdb table keeps only in-frame clones and is missing some. The sample contains 150,000 to 200,000 clones, more than 75% of which appear only once. What was sequenced was PBMCs. These receptor sequences come from a woman between 45 and 60 years old in good health and CMV-seronegative. Each CDR3 is given with its conserved first and last residue. Each record gives: clone size, D gene, V gene, J gene, CDR3 DNA, CDR3 protein. The D gene is left open where the match is weak. Only some rows state a clone size, as once, few, many or a class for expanded clones.

.	.	TRBV6-1	TRBJ2-2	TGTGCCAGCAGGGTCTACGGCACCGGGGAGCTGTTTTTT	CASRVYGTGELFF
once	TRBD1	TRBV29-1	TRBJ2-1	TGCAGCGCACAAGGGACAGCCTACAATGAGCAGTTCTTC	CSAQGTAYNEQFF
few	TRBD1	TRBV12-5	TRBJ1-1	TGTGCTAGTGGTTTGCTAAGGACAGGGGGAGGGCGGGGTTCCACTGAAGCTTTCTTT	CASGLLRTGGGRGSTEAFF
.	TRBD2	TRBV5-6	TRBJ2-5	TGTGCCAGCAGCCACTCAGGTAGCGGGAGTTGGGCGACGGTAGAGACCCAGTACTTC	CASSHSGSGSWATVETQYF
.	TRBD2	TRBV28	TRBJ2-7	TGTGCCAGCAGTCCTCCGGGACTAGCGGGGGTGTTTGAGTACTTC	CASSPPGLAGVFEYF
.	TRBD1	TRBV19	TRBJ1-5	TGTGCCAGTGGATTCCGGGACAGGAGCAATCAGCCCCAGCATTTT	CASGFRDRSNQPQHF
.	.	TRBV7-8	TRBJ1-1	TGTGCCAGCAGCACGGGAGGAGCGAACACTGAAGCTTTCTTT	CASSTGGANTEAFF
.	.	TRBV5-4	TRBJ1-2	TGTGCCAGCAGAAGGTTCGGGTCAAACTATGGCTACACCTTC	CASRRFGSNYGYTF
.	TRBD1	TRBV2	TRBJ2-1	TGTGCCAGCAAGGGCCCAGGACAGGGTCTAGGTGAGCAGTTCTTC	CASKGPGQGLGEQFF
.	.	TRBV5-5	TRBJ2-1	TGTGCCAGCAGCTTTTCGCAGGCCCCTCGGGAGCAGTTCTTC	CASSFSQAPREQFF
once	.	TRBV10-3	TRBJ2-4	TGTGCCATTCCTCTCCTCCCGGCCAAAAACATTCAGTACTTC	CAIPLLPAKNIQYF
.	.	TRBV19	TRBJ1-2	TGTGCCAGTAGGCCGGCCCTAGGGGAATACTATGGCTACACCTTC	CASRPALGEYYGYTF
.	.	TRBV5-4	TRBJ2-3	TGTGCCAGCAGCTCACGACTCATCACAGATACGCAGTATTTT	CASSSRLITDTQYF
.	.	TRBV29-1	TRBJ2-7	TGCAGCGTTACCAGGCATAGCTCCTACGAGCAGTACTTC	CSVTRHSSYEQYF
.	.	TRBV7-8	TRBJ2-7	TGTGCCAGCACTCACCCGGGAGGGGGCAAGTACGAGCAGTACTTC	CASTHPGGGKYEQYF
.	TRBD1	TRBV29-1	TRBJ1-5	TGCAGCGTGAGCACAGGGGTTAGCAATCAGCCCCAGCATTTT	CSVSTGVSNQPQHF
few	.	TRBV2	TRBJ1-5	TGTGCCAGCACGGGGAACGGCTTGGGCAATCAGCCCCAGCATTTT	CASTGNGLGNQPQHF
once	TRBD1	TRBV6-6	TRBJ1-2	TGTGCCAGCAGTGACAGGGTAGAGGGCTACACCTTC	CASSDRVEGYTF
.	TRBD1	TRBV5-1	TRBJ1-5	TGCGCCAGCAGCCCGGGGGCAGGGGGTCAGCCCCAGCATTTT	CASSPGAGGQPQHF
.	.	TRBV6-5	TRBJ2-3	TGTGCCAGCAGTTACCTTGGTACTAGTATCACAGATACGCAGTATTTT	CASSYLGTSITDTQYF
few	.	TRBV6-5	TRBJ1-4	TGTGCCAGCGGTCTGGCAGGGGAAATTTCGAAACTGTTTTTT	CASGLAGEISKLFF
.	TRBD2	TRBV7-2	TRBJ2-1	TGTGCCAGCAGCTTAATCCGCGGGAGAGTTACAGGTGAGCAGTTCTTC	CASSLIRGRVTGEQFF
.	TRBD2	TRBV9	TRBJ2-3	TGTGCCAGCAGCGTAGGCGGGACTAGCCTTAATACGCAGTATTTT	CASSVGGTSLNTQYF
.	TRBD2	TRBV5-5	TRBJ2-7	TGTGCCAGCAGCTTGCTTCCGGCTAGCGGGGCCTCAGGGTCTGCCTACGAGCAGTACTTC	CASSLLPASGASGSAYEQYF
.	.	TRBV18	TRBJ2-2	TGTGCCAGCTCACCTGAGTCGAACACCGGGGAGCTGTTTTTT	CASSPESNTGELFF
.	.	TRBV11-2	TRBJ2-7	TGTGCCAGCAGCCTGAGCTCCTACGAGCAGTACTTC	CASSLSSYEQYF
.	TRBD1	TRBV28	TRBJ2-7	TGTGCCAGCAAGGGACAGTTGAGCTCCTACGAGCAGTACTTC	CASKGQLSSYEQYF
.	.	TRBV27	TRBJ2-1	TGTGCCAGCAGTTTATACAGGGACGCCTACAATGAGCAGTTCTTC	CASSLYRDAYNEQFF
few	.	TRBV30	TRBJ1-1	TGTGCCTGGAGTGTACATCGGAACACTGAAGCTTTCTTT	CAWSVHRNTEAFF
.	TRBD1	TRBV27	TRBJ1-1	TGTGCCAGCAGTGTCCCCGGGACAGGGAACACTGAAGCTTTCTTT	CASSVPGTGNTEAFF
.	TRBD1	TRBV11-3	TRBJ1-5	TGTGCCAGCAGCCCAGTCCTACGGGACAGGGGGCAGGTCGAACAGCCCCAGCATTTT	CASSPVLRDRGQVEQPQHF
.	.	TRBV7-8	TRBJ2-1	TGTGCCAGCAGCTTAGATGGCAGGGGTGAGCAGTTCTTC	CASSLDGRGEQFF
.	.	TRBV7-6	TRBJ2-5	TGTGCCAGCACTTCGATCGGGGGTTTTGTGGAGACCCAGTACTTC	CASTSIGGFVETQYF
.	TRBD2	TRBV27	TRBJ2-5	TGTGCCAGCAGTCGGACTAGTCGGTCTGAGGAGACCCAGTACTTC	CASSRTSRSEETQYF
.	TRBD2	TRBV4-3	TRBJ2-3	TGCGCCAGCAGCCAAGTCCCCCGCGCGGGAGGTTCCACAGATACGCAGTATTTT	CASSQVPRAGGSTDTQYF
.	.	TRBV6-1	TRBJ1-1	TGTGCCAGTCACCTCCGAGTCACTGAAGCTTTCTTT	CASHLRVTEAFF
once	.	TRBV9	TRBJ2-7	TGTGCCAGCAGCATTGGAGGGTTCTCCTACGAGCAGTACTTC	CASSIGGFSYEQYF
.	.	TRBV11-2	TRBJ1-1	TGTGCCAGCAGCCAGACGGGAGAAGCTTTCTTT	CASSQTGEAFF
.	.	TRBV18	TRBJ1-3	TGTGCCAGCTCACCCGAGATATCGTCGGGAAACACCATATATTTT	CASSPEISSGNTIYF
.	TRBD1	TRBV6-5	TRBJ1-4	TGTGCCAGCAGTCCTCTAGGACAGGGTCGGGAAAAACTGTTTTTT	CASSPLGQGREKLFF
.	TRBD2	TRBV11-1	TRBJ2-3	TGTGCCAGCAGCTTATACGGGAGACTAGCGGGGGGCACAGATACGCAGTATTTT	CASSLYGRLAGGTDTQYF
.	TRBD1	TRBV19	TRBJ2-3	TGTGCCAGTAGTCCGATTCAGGGGGCTACAGATACGCAGTATTTT	CASSPIQGATDTQYF
.	TRBD2	TRBV9	TRBJ2-2	TGTGCCAGCAGCGTAGAACTAGCGGACACCGGGGAGCTGTTTTTT	CASSVELADTGELFF
.	TRBD2	TRBV11-2	TRBJ2-1	TGTGCCAGCAGGCCGGTAGCGGGGGGCTCCTACAATGAGCAGTTCTTC	CASRPVAGGSYNEQFF
.	TRBD1	TRBV7-9	TRBJ1-1	TGTGCCAGCAGCGGCACCGGGACAGGGGGCGTTTGGGTCACTGAAGCTTTCTTT	CASSGTGTGGVWVTEAFF
.	.	TRBV4-2	TRBJ2-3	TGTGCCAGCAGCCAAGACCCGGGTCAAAGAGATACGCAGTATTTT	CASSQDPGQRDTQYF
.	TRBD1	TRBV5-1	TRBJ1-6	TGCGCCAGCAGCTTGGGACAGGGGTTTGATTCACCCCTCCACTTT	CASSLGQGFDSPLHF
.	TRBD1	TRBV7-9	TRBJ2-1	TGTGCCAGCAGCTCATCCGGGACAGTGAACAATGAGCAGTTCTTC	CASSSSGTVNNEQFF
.	.	TRBV7-2	TRBJ2-7	TGTGCCAGCAGCTCACACCTGGGACAAATCTTATCCTACGAGCAGTACTTC	CASSSHLGQILSYEQYF
.	.	TRBV19	TRBJ2-1	TGTGCCAGTAGTACTCAGGGCTTCTCCTACAATGAGCAGTTCTTC	CASSTQGFSYNEQFF
.	TRBD2	TRBV12-5	TRBJ2-1	TGTGCTAGTGGTTTGGGCTCCACTAGCGGGGGGGCCCTTGAGCAGTTCTTC	CASGLGSTSGGALEQFF
.	.	TRBV5-1	TRBJ1-4	TGCGCCAGCTCGAAAGACCAGGGCAAACTGTTTTTT	CASSKDQGKLFF
.	TRBD2	TRBV5-1	TRBJ2-2	TGCGCCAGCAGCTTGCGACTAGCGGGGACCGGGGAGCTGTTTTTT	CASSLRLAGTGELFF
.	TRBD2	TRBV27	TRBJ2-2	TGTGCCAGCAGCCTAACACTAGCGGGGGTCACCGGGGAGCTGTTTTTT	CASSLTLAGVTGELFF